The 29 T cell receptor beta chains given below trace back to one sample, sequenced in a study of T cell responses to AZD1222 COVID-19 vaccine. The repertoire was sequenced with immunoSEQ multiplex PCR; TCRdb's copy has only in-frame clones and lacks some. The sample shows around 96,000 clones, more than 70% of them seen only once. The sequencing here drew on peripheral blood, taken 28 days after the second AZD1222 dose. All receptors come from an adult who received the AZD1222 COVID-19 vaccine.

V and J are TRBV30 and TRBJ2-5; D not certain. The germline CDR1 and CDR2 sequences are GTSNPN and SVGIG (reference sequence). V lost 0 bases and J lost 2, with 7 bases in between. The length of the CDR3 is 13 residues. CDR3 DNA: TGTGCCTGGAGTGTGGGTTGGCAAGAGACCCAGTACTTC. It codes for CAWSVGWQETQYF.

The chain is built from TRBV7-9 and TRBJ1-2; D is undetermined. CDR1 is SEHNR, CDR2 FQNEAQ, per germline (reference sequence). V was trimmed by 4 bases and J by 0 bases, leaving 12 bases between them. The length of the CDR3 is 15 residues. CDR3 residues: CASSSRLTPNYGYTF. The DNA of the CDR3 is TGTGCCAGCAGCTCAAGATTGACACCTAACTATGGCTACACCTTC.

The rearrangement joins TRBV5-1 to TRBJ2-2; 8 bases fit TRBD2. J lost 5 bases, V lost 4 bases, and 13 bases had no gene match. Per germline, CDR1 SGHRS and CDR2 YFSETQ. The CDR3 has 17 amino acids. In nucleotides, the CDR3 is TGCGCCAGCAGCCTGGGCCCCCCTAGCGGGCAAACCGGGGAGCTGTTTTTT. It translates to CASSLGPPSGQTGELFF.

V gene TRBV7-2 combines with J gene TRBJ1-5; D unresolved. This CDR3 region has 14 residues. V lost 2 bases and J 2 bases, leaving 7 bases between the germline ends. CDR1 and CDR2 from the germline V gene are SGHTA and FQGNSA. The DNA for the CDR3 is TGTGCCAGCAGCTTAATGGAACGCAATCAGCCCCAGCATTTT. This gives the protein CASSLMERNQPQHF.

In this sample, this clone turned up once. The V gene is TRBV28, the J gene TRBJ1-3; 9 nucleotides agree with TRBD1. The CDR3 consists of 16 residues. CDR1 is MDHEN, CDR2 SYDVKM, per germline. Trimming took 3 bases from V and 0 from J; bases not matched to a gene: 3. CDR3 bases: TGTGCCAGCAGTTTGGGACAGGGCCCCTCTGGAAACACCATATATTTT. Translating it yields CASSLGQGPSGNTIYF.

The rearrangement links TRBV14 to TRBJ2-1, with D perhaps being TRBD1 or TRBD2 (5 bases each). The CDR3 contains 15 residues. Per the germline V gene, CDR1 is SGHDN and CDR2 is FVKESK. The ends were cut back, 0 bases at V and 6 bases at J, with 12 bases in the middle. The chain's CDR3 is CASSQDIWGPNEQFF. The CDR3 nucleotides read TGTGCCAGCAGCCAAGATATTTGGGGACCCAATGAGCAGTTCTTC.

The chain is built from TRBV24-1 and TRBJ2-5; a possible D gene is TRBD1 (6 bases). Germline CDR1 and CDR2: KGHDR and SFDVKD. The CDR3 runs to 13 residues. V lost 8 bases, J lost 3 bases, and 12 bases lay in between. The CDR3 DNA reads TGTGCCACCAATGGGGGCGCGGAAGAGACCCAGTACTTC. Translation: CATNGGAEETQYF.

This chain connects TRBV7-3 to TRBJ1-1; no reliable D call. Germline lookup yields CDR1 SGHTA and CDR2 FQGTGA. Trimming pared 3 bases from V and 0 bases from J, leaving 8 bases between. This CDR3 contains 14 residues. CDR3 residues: CASSFSRLNTEAFF. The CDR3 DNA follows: TGTGCCAGCAGCTTTTCCCGATTGAACACTGAAGCTTTCTTT.

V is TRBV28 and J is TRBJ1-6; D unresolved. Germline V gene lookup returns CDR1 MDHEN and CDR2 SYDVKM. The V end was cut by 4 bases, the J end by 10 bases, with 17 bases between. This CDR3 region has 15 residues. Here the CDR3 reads CASSSGNLVSSPLHF. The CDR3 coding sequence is TGTGCCAGCAGTTCTGGCAATTTGGTTTCATCACCCCTCCACTTT.

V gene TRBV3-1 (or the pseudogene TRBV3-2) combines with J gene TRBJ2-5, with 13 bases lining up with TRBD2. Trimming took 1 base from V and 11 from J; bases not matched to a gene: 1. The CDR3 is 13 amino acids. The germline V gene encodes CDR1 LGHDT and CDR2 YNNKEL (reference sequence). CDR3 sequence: CASSQVTSGRQYF. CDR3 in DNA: TGTGCCAGCAGCCAAGTGACTAGCGGGAGGCAGTACTTC.

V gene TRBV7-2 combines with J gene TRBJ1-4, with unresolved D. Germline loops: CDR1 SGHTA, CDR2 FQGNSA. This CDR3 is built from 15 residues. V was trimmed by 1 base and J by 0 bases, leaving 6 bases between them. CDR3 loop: CASSLGIATNEKLFF. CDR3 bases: TGTGCCAGCAGCTTAGGGATAGCAACTAATGAAAAACTGTTTTTT.

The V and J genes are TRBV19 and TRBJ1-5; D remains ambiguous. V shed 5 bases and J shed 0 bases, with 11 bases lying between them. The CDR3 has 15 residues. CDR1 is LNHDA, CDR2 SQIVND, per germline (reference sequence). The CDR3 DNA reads TGTGCCAGTAGTTCCGGGCCCCTTAGCAATCAGCCCCAGCATTTT. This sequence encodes CASSSGPLSNQPQHF. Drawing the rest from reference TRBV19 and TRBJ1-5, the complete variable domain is DGGITQSPKYLFRKEGQNVTLSCEQNLNHDAMYWYRQDPGQGLRLIYYSQIVNDFQKGDIAEGYSVSREKKESFPLTVTSAQKNPTAFYLCASSSGPLSNQPQHFGDGTRLSIL.

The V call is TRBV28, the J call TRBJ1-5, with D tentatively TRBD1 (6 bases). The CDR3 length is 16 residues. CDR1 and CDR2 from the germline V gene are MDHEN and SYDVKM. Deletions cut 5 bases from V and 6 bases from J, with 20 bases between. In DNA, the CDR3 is TGTGCCAGCAGTCTAAACAGGGTAGAGTGGGGTCAGCCCCAGCATTTT. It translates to CASSLNRVEWGQPQHF.

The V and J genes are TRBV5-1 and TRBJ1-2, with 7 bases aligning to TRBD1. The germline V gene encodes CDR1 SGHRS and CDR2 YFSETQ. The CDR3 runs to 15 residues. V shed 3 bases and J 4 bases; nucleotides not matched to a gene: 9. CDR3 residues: CASSSEGRGLYGYTF. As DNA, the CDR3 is TGCGCCAGCAGCTCAGAGGGGAGGGGGCTCTATGGCTACACCTTC.

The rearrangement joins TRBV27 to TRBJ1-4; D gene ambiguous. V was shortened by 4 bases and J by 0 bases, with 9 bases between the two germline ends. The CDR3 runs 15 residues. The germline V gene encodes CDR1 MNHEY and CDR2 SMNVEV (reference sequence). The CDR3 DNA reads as TGTGCCAGCAGTTCCGGGTCTCCAACTAATGAAAAACTGTTTTTT. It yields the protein CASSSGSPTNEKLFF.

CDR3 protein: CASSQGKGLGMNTEAFF. For the CDR3, the DNA is TGTGCCAGCAGCCAAGGCAAGGGACTCGGCATGAACACTGAAGCTTTCTTT. This chain connects TRBV4-2 to TRBJ1-1, with a weak D call TRBD1 (5 bases). The CDR3 has 17 amino acids. The V end was cut by 1 base, the J end by 0 bases, with 15 bases between. Germline V gene lookup returns CDR1 LGHNA and CDR2 YNFKEQ.

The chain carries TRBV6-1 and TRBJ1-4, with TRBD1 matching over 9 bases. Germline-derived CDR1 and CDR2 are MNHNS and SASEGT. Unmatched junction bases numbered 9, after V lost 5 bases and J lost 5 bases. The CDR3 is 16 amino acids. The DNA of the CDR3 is TGTGCCAGCAGTAAAGGACAGGGGATAAACAATGAAAAACTGTTTTTT. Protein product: CASSKGQGINNEKLFF.

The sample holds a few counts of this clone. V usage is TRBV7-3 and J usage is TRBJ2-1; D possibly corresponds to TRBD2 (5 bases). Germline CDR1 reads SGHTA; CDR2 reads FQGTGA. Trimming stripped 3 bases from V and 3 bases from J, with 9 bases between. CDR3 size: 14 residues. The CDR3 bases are TGTGCCAGCAGCTTCGCAGCGGACTACAATGAGCAGTTCTTC. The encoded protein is CASSFAADYNEQFF.

This chain's CDR3 is CASSGVGNTEAFF. DNA for the CDR3: TGCGCCAGCAGCGGGGTAGGGAACACTGAAGCTTTCTTT. The chain recombines TRBV5-1 with TRBJ1-1; D ambiguous. Germline V lookup: CDR1 SGHRS, CDR2 YFSETQ. This CDR3 spans 13 amino acids. The V and J ends lost 4 bases and 1 base respectively, with 8 bases between them.

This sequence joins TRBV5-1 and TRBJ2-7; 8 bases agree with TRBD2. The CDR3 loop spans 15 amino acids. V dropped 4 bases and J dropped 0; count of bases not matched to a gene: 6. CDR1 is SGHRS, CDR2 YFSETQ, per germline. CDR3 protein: CASSLLAASSYEQYF. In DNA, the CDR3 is TGCGCCAGCAGCCTACTAGCGGCGAGCTCCTACGAGCAGTACTTC.

The CDR3 region has the DNA TGTGCCAGTAGTCCCGCGGGGACTAGCAGCTCCTACAATGAGCAGTTCTTC. It codes for CASSPAGTSSSYNEQFF. The rearrangement uses TRBV19 and TRBJ2-1; TRBD2 aligns across 9 bases. V shed 5 bases and J 0 bases; nucleotides not matched to a gene: 8. Germline CDR1 is LNHDA and CDR2 is SQIVND (reference sequence). The CDR3 length is 17 residues.

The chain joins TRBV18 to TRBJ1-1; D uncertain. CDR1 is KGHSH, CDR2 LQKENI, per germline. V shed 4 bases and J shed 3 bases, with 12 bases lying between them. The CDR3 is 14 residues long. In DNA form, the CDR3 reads TGTGCCAGCTCACTACTGGAGGACGACACTGAAGCTTTCTTT. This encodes CASSLLEDDTEAFF.

The CDR3 is CASSYSGSNDEQYF. In DNA, the CDR3 is TGCGCCAGCAGCTATAGCGGGAGTAACGACGAGCAGTACTTC. This chain links TRBV5-1 with TRBJ2-7; 9 nucleotides agree with TRBD2. This CDR3 is 14 amino acids long. J lost 5 bases, V lost 3 bases, and 6 bases had no gene match. Germline CDR1 is SGHRS and CDR2 is YFSETQ. The full variable domain, with the rest looked up from reference TRBV5-1 and TRBJ2-7, is KAGVTQTPRYLIKTRGQQVTLSCSPISGHRSVSWYQQTPGQGLQFLFEYFSETQRNKGNFPGRFSGRQFSNSRSEMNVSTLELGDSALYLCASSYSGSNDEQYFGPGTRLTVT.

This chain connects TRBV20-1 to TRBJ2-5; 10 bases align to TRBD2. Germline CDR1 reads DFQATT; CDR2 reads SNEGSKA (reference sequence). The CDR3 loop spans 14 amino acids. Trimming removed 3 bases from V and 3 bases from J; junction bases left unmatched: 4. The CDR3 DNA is TGCAGTGCTAGTATTGGACTAGCGGAAGAGACCCAGTACTTC. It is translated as CSASIGLAEETQYF.

This chain's CDR3 is CASTSMVNQPQHF. The CDR3 DNA is TGTGCCTCGACAAGTATGGTCAATCAGCCCCAGCATTTT. J is TRBJ1-5 and V is TRBV6-5; D uncertain. V dropped 11 bases and J dropped 3 bases, with 14 bases sitting between them. CDR1 and CDR2 (germline): MNHEY, SVGAGI. This CDR3 comprises 13 residues.

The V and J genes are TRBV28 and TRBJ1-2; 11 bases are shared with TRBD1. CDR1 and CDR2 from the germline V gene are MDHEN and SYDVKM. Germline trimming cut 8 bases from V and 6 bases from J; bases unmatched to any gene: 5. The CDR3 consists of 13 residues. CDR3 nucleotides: TGTGCCAGCGTCCGGGGACAGGGGGATGGCTACACCTTC. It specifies CASVRGQGDGYTF.

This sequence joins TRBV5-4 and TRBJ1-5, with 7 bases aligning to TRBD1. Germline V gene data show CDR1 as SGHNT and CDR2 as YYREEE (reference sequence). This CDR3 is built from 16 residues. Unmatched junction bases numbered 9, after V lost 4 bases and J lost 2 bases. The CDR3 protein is CASSDRDSGGNQPQHF. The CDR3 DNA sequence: TGTGCCAGCAGCGACAGGGACAGCGGCGGCAATCAGCCCCAGCATTTT.

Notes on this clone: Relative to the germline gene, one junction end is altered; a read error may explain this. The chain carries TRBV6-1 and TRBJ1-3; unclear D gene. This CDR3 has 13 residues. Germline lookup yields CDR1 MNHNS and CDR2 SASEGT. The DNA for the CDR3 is TGTGCCAGCAGTGAAGCGCGTGGAAGCACCATATATTTT. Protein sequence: CASSEARGSTIYF.

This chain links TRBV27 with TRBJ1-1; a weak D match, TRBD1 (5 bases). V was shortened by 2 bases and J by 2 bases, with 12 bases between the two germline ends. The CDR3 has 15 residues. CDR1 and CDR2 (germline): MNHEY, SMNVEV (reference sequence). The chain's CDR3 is CASSLVDSLNTEAFF. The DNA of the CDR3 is TGTGCCAGCAGTTTAGTTGACAGTCTTAACACTGAAGCTTTCTTT.